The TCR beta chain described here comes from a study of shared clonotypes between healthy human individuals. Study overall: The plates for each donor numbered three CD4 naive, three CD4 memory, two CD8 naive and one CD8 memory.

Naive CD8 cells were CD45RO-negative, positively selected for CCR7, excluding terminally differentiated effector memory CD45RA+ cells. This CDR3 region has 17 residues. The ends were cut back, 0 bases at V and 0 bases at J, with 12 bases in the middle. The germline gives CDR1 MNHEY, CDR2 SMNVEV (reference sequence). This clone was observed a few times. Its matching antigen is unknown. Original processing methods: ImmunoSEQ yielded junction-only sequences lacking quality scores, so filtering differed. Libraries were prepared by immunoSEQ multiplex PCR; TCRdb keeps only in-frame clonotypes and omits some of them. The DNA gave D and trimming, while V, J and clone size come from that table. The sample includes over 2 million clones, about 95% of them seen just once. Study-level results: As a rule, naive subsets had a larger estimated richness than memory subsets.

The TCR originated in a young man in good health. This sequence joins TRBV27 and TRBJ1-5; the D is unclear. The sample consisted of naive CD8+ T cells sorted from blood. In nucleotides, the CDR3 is TGTGCCAGCAGTTTATCGATGCCCCCTTTTAGCAATCAGCCCCAGCATTTT. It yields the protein CASSLSMPPFSNQPQHF.